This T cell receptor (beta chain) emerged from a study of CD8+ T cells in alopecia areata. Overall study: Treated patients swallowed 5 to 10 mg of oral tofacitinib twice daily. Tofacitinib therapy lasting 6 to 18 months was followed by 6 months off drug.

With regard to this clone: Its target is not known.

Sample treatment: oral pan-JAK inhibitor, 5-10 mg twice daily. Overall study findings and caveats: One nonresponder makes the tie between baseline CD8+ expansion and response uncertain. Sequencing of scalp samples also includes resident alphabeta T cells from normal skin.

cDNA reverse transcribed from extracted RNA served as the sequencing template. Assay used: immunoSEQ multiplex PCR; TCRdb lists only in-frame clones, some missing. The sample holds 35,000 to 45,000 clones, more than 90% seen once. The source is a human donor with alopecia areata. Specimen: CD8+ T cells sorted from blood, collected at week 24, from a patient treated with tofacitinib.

The CDR3 is CSVIGKTGELFF. Here the CDR3 DNA reads TGCAGCGTTATCGGTAAAACCGGGGAGCTGTTTTTT. The chain carries TRBV29-1 and TRBJ2-2; no firm D call. From germline, CDR1 is SQVTM and CDR2 ANQGSEA. V was shortened by 5 bases and J by 5 bases, with 9 bases between the two germline ends. The CDR3 runs 12 residues.